The clone carrying this T cell receptor beta chain has a single count. What it binds is unknown. Sequencing followed a ViraFEST assay step that expanded antigen-specific CD4+ T cells with viral peptide pools. Following an approximately ten-day culture, CD4+ T cells were purified. Two doses of BNT162b2 or mRNA-1273 vaccine were administered to participants. With around 10 ug/ml peptides and around 10 IU/ml IL-2, over 1.5 million PBMC per well were cultured. This CDR3 comprises 11 residues. The germline V gene encodes CDR1 GTSNPN and CDR2 SVGIG (reference sequence). The V end was cut by 3 bases, the J end by 6 bases, with 6 bases between. The sample is drawn from a study of vaccination effects on CD4 cells after COVID-19. Study-level findings and limits: Few convalescent patients and no early post-infection timepoints were included in the study. At late timepoints after vaccination, vaccine- and infection-induced clones shrank markedly.

The table came from immunoSEQ multiplex PCR; TCRdb's copy has only in-frame clones and leaves some out. The sample carries 25,000 to 30,000 clones, 75% to 90% recorded once. This TCR was sampled from a human donor who received a COVID-19 vaccine. Some clones in this sample may be carry-over from other donors' samples. Material: CD4+ T cells from PBMCs cultured with SARS-CoV-2 spike peptides, obtained after COVID-19 vaccination. This chain links TRBV30 with TRBJ2-1; a weak D match, TRBD1 (5 bases). For the CDR3, the DNA is TGTGCCTGGAGCAGGGTCAATGAGCAGTTCTTC. This translates into CAWSRVNEQFF. Filled out from reference TRBV30 and TRBJ2-1, the complete variable domain reads SQTIHQWPATLVQPVGSPLSLECTVEGTSNPNLYWYRQAAGRGLQLLFYSVGIGQISSEVPQNLSASRPQDRQFILSSKKLLLSDSGFYLCAWSRVNEQFFGPGTRLTVL.